The sample holds one count of the clone carrying this TCR beta chain. The sample comes from a study of blood T cells in healthy people across ages. Per the germline V gene, CDR1 is MNHEY and CDR2 is SMNVEV (reference sequence). The V gene lost 7 bases and the J gene lost 0 bases, with 9 bases spanning the gap. The length of the CDR3 is 13 residues. The authors ran a second PCR of roughly 6 to 12 cycles using a sample-barcoded 5' primer and a J-beta primer mix. MiXCR, run by TCRdb on the 5' RACE reads, gives a single entry per CDR3 protein. The sample includes 800,000 to 900,000 distinct CDR3 sequences, approximately 67% of them seen just once.

The source is a man aged 30-40 years in good health. The specimen sequenced was blood. The chain employs TRBV27 and TRBJ2-5, with unresolved D. CDR3 sequence reads: CASKLWNQETQYF. The CDR3 DNA is TGTGCCAGCAAGTTATGGAACCAAGAGACCCAGTACTTC.